This T cell receptor (beta chain) was identified in a study of T-cell memory formation after mild COVID-19. Trimming removed 3 bases from V and 7 bases from J; junction bases left unmatched: 7. Germline-derived CDR1 and CDR2 are MNHEY and SVGAGI. CDR3 length equals 15 residues. Findings of the study overall: Clones shrinking from day 15 to 85 showed even CD4/CD8 mixes; later expanders tilted CD4+. Those CD4+ clones that contracted were mainly in CM and EM (CD8+ ones in EMRA).

After 5'RACE with constant-segment primers, TCR alpha and TCR beta cDNA libraries carrying sample barcodes and UMIs were obtained. TCRdb re-derived calls from the 5' RACE reads in MiXCR, one entry per CDR3 protein. The sample contains some 88,000 distinct CDR3 sequences, about 23% of which appear only once. As for this clonotype: Its target is unknown.

This sequence originates from a man younger than 30 who had mild COVID-19 (a few samples of this study predate the infection). Cell type and time point are not known. The V and J genes are TRBV6-5 and TRBJ2-1; TRBD1 agrees at 9 bases. Source material: PBMCs or a T cell subset sorted from them (not recorded which). Here the CDR3 reads CASSYLQGAGNEQFF. CDR3 DNA: TGTGCCAGCAGTTATTTACAGGGGGCAGGGAATGAGCAGTTCTTC.